This record covers a single T cell receptor beta chain. Its antigen is still unknown. The record originates from a study of identifying expanded T cells in peripheral blood. Regarding the study as a whole: About 1.2 clones differed between technical replicates, versus about 16 and 19 over time. Variance in clone template counts between roughly two-week samples significantly increased with total template count across all healthy donors.

The V and J ends lost 3 bases and 4 bases respectively, with 9 bases between them. Germline V gene data show CDR1 as SGHVS and CDR2 as FQNEAQ. There are 13 residues in the CDR3. During the collection period, no donor immune events like infections were recorded. TCRdb's table, derived via immunoSEQ multiplex PCR, lists solely in-frame clones and lacks some. The table lists approximately 100,000 clones, roughly 91% of them singletons. The sequenced material came from blood. The chain couples TRBV7-8 to TRBJ2-5, with D perhaps TRBD2 (6 bases). This TCR derives from a person between 18 and 69 years old in good health. CDR3 DNA: TGTGCCAGCAGCTTTGGAGGGGTAGAGACCCAGTACTTC. Its translation: CASSFGGVETQYF.